This is a list of T cell receptor beta chains from one sample in a study of T cell responses to AZD1222 COVID-19 vaccine. Data came from immunoSEQ multiplex PCR; TCRdb stores just in-frame clones and leaves some out. The sample lists about 120,000 clones, roughly 90% occurring once. Material: peripheral blood, obtained on day 0 of AZD1222 vaccination. The receptors originated from an adult in good health. CDR3s include the opening cysteine and the closing phenylalanine or tryptophan. D genes are given only for firm matches. A clone size is listed for some rows: how often the clone was seen (once, few, many), or a class if it is expanded.

d_gene,v_gene,j_gene,abundance,CDR3aa
.,TRBV10-1,TRBJ2-7,few,CASSESGEGSEQYF
.,TRBV27,TRBJ2-2,.,CASSLYGELFF
TRBD2,TRBV28,TRBJ2-7,once,CASSFPAGATSGGNEQYF
.,TRBV7-9,TRBJ2-3,.,CASSLLRGEISDTQYF
TRBD2,TRBV28,TRBJ2-1,once,CASSFFAGVDEQFF
TRBD1,TRBV7-2,TRBJ2-1,.,CASSRDSYNEQFF
.,TRBV9,TRBJ1-1,few,CASSVDNRRNTEAFF
TRBD1,TRBV27,TRBJ1-5,.,CASRSLQGASQPQHF
.,TRBV30,TRBJ1-2,.,CAWSPPYGYTF
.,TRBV24-1,TRBJ1-2,.,CATSIDGNYGYTF
TRBD1,TRBV12-3/TRBV12-4,TRBJ1-3,.,CAHPQGAGNTIYF
.,TRBV12-5,TRBJ1-5,.,CASGLYIDSNQPQHF
.,TRBV5-4,TRBJ1-3,.,CASSSGLASGNTIYF
.,TRBV11-2,TRBJ2-7,.,CASSSDSYEQYF
.,TRBV7-9,TRBJ2-5,.,CASSHPSDNQETQYF
TRBD2,TRBV5-1,TRBJ2-1,.,CASSPREVWEQFF
.,TRBV30,TRBJ1-2,.,CAFRSYGYTF
.,TRBV9,TRBJ2-2,once,CASSDGTGTPGELFF
.,TRBV28,TRBJ1-2,.,CASSLWADYGYTF
TRBD1,TRBV2,TRBJ2-1,.,CASSEGQGSTSSYNEQFF
.,TRBV29-1,TRBJ1-2,.,CSVDTGRTYGYTF
.,TRBV5-1,TRBJ2-1,.,CASSPGTEQFF
.,TRBV4-3,TRBJ1-2,.,CASSQGLVGAIGYTF
.,TRBV6-5,TRBJ1-1,.,CASTHGGGANTEAFF
.,TRBV7-2,TRBJ2-7,.,CASSFITYEQYF
.,TRBV5-6,TRBJ2-2,.,CASSAPWGEDTGELFF
.,TRBV3-1/TRBV3-2,TRBJ2-2,.,CASSSGANTGELFF
.,TRBV19,TRBJ1-2,once,CASTLDTSYGYTF
.,TRBV19,TRBJ1-6,.,CASSIETGYNSPLHF